Shown below are 27 T cell receptor beta chains from a single sample sequenced in a study of T cell responses to AZD1222 COVID-19 vaccine. Clones were sequenced by immunoSEQ multiplex PCR, and TCRdb holds only the in-frame ones, with some missing. The data show 150,000 to 200,000 clones, roughly 92% seen once. Material: peripheral blood, obtained on day 0 of AZD1222 vaccination. The receptors here all came from an adult in good health.

J is TRBJ2-5 and V is TRBV12-3 or TRBV12-4, with unresolved D. The CDR3 is 13 residues long. The ends were cut back, 1 base at V and 4 bases at J, with 7 bases in the middle. The CDR3 bases are TGTGCCAGCAGTTTAGGGCCACGAGAGACCCAGTACTTC. Translated, it gives CASSLGPRETQYF.

V gene TRBV28 combines with J gene TRBJ2-3; 10 positions match TRBD1. Germline CDR1 reads MDHEN; CDR2 reads SYDVKM. Germline trimming cut 4 bases from V and 4 bases from J; bases unmatched to any gene: 8. The CDR3 runs to 16 residues. CDR3 in DNA: TGTGCCAGCAGTTCCGACAGGGGGCGCATATCAGATACGCAGTATTTT. This gives the protein CASSSDRGRISDTQYF.

The chain is built from TRBV5-4 and TRBJ2-5, with D possibly TRBD1 on 6 matching bases. There are 13 residues in the CDR3. Germline CDR1 SGHNT, CDR2 YYREEE (reference sequence). V lost 5 bases and J 1 base, leaving 9 bases between the germline ends. This CDR3 reads CASRRQAQETQYF. DNA of the CDR3: TGTGCCAGCAGAAGACAGGCCCAAGAGACCCAGTACTTC.

The chain recombines TRBV6-2 or TRBV6-3 with TRBJ1-2, with D hard to call. V dropped 4 bases and J dropped 4 bases, with 10 bases sitting between them. CDR3 length: 13 amino acids. The germline CDR1 and CDR2 sequences are MNHEY and SVGEGT. CDR3 amino acids: CASSSDGSYGYTF. The DNA for the CDR3 is TGTGCCAGCAGTTCTGACGGGTCCTATGGCTACACCTTC.

V and J are TRBV7-8 and TRBJ2-3, with D possibly called TRBD1 or TRBD2 (5 bases each). The germline CDR1 and CDR2 sequences are SGHVS and FQNEAQ. V was clipped by 7 bases and J by 2 bases, with 25 bases between them. CDR3 length equals 18 residues. CDR3 residues: CASNNYDTGTEATDTQYF. The DNA for the CDR3 is TGTGCCAGCAACAATTACGACACCGGGACCGAGGCCACAGATACGCAGTATTTT.

V usage is TRBV5-1 and J usage is TRBJ2-1; 9 bases align to TRBD1. Germline V gene sequence: CDR1 SGHRS, CDR2 YFSETQ. The CDR3 length is 16 residues. The V gene end was trimmed by 4 bases and the J gene end by 9 bases; junction bases not matched to a gene: 14. The CDR3 reads CASSPRARGQGSEQFF. The CDR3 nucleotides are TGCGCCAGCAGCCCCCGTGCGCGAGGACAGGGGAGTGAGCAGTTCTTC.

This clone was observed once. The V and J genes are TRBV19 and TRBJ1-6; D is undetermined. CDR1 and CDR2 (germline): LNHDA, SQIVND (reference sequence). V gave up 8 bases and J gave up 3 bases, with 17 bases separating them. The CDR3 has 16 amino acids. This CDR3 reads CASSMKGGFYNSPLHF. CDR3 bases: TGTGCCAGTTCTATGAAGGGCGGCTTCTATAATTCACCCCTCCACTTT. Based on the CDR3 plus reference TRBV19 and TRBJ1-6, the full variable domain is DGGITQSPKYLFRKEGQNVTLSCEQNLNHDAMYWYRQDPGQGLRLIYYSQIVNDFQKGDIAEGYSVSREKKESFPLTVTSAQKNPTAFYLCASSMKGGFYNSPLHFGNGTRLTVT.

The chain carries TRBV18 and TRBJ1-3, with 7 nucleotides matching TRBD1. V lost 6 bases to trimming and J lost 4 bases; unmatched junction nucleotides: 3. Germline V gene data show CDR1 as KGHSH and CDR2 as LQKENI. This CDR3 has 13 amino acids. CDR3 residues: CASSEGQGNTIYF. For the CDR3, the DNA is TGTGCCAGCTCGGAGGGACAGGGAAACACCATATATTTT.

Worth noting for this clone: Distinct nucleotide sequences in the sample also encode this CDR3. The chain employs TRBV18 and TRBJ1-1, with 9 bases identical to TRBD1. Trimming took 6 bases from V and 1 from J; bases not matched to a gene: 3. This CDR3 region has 14 residues. Germline assignment: CDR1 KGHSH and CDR2 LQKENI. Written as DNA, the CDR3 is TGTGCCAGCTCCCCGGGACAGGGGAACACTGAAGCTTTCTTT. Protein: CASSPGQGNTEAFF.

Note on this clone: An end of the junction differs from the germline gene, which may be a read error. This sequence joins TRBV9 and TRBJ2-1, with a tentative D call TRBD2 (6 bases). CDR1 is SGDLS, CDR2 YYNGEE, per germline. This CDR3 region has 16 residues. The CDR3 here is CANSVGGGRWNNEQFF. The CDR3 DNA reads TGTGCCAACAGCGTAGGAGGTGGGAGGTGGAACAATGAGCAGTTCTTC.

Only one count was recorded for this clone. The chain couples TRBV7-2 to TRBJ1-1; D unresolved. CDR1 is SGHTA and CDR2 is FQGNSA in the germline V gene. The CDR3 is 14 amino acids. Trimming cost V 2 bases and J 0 bases, with 7 bases left between them. This CDR3 is CASSLRAVNTEAFF. The CDR3 DNA reads as TGTGCCAGCAGCTTACGGGCGGTGAACACTGAAGCTTTCTTT.

The chain recombines TRBV19 with TRBJ1-2; D might be TRBD1 (5 bases). Germline V gene lookup returns CDR1 LNHDA and CDR2 SQIVND (reference sequence). The length of the CDR3 is 12 residues. The germline V and J ends were trimmed by 10 bases and 4 bases, with 13 bases remaining between them. The CDR3 region has the DNA TGTGCCATCCCAGCGGGACCCTATGGCTACACCTTC. Its protein product is CAIPAGPYGYTF.

The CDR3 bases are TGCGCCAGCACCTCAATCCCCCCGGGAGGTCCGGAGTTCTTC. It specifies CASTSIPPGGPEFF. The V call is TRBV4-1, the J call TRBJ2-1, with 7 positions matching TRBD2. The V gene end was trimmed by 7 bases and the J gene end by 14 bases; junction bases not matched to a gene: 17. The CDR3 has 14 residues. CDR1 is MGHRA, CDR2 YSYEKL, per germline.

This chain connects TRBV3-1 (or the pseudogene TRBV3-2) to TRBJ1-2, with D tentatively TRBD1 (5 bases). Trimming pared 4 bases from V and 1 base from J, leaving 16 bases between. The germline CDR1 and CDR2 sequences are LGHDT and YNNKEL (reference sequence). The CDR3 contains 16 residues. The CDR3 reads CASSPEPAGYNYGYTF. CDR3 coding DNA: TGTGCCAGCAGCCCCGAGCCAGCAGGGTATAACTATGGCTACACCTTC.

This chain joins TRBV6-1 and TRBJ1-1; D is ambiguous. CDR1 is MNHNS, CDR2 SASEGT, per germline. The CDR3 runs to 12 residues. Between the trimmed V and J ends, which lost 1 base and 10 bases, there was a span of 10 bases. The CDR3 is CASSEGDSGAFF. The CDR3 DNA is TGTGCCAGCAGTGAAGGGGATAGTGGAGCTTTCTTT.

The chain has TRBV2 and TRBJ2-3; D possibly matches TRBD1 or TRBD2 (6 bases each). Germline loops: CDR1 SNHLY, CDR2 FYNNEI. Trimming removed 4 bases from V and 4 bases from J, with 9 bases in between. The CDR3 spans 13 residues. This CDR3 reads CASSAGEADTQYF. The CDR3 bases are TGTGCCAGCAGTGCAGGGGAGGCAGATACGCAGTATTTT.

The V and J genes are TRBV7-2 and TRBJ1-6, with 7 nucleotides matching TRBD1. With 2 bases clipped from V and 17 bases from J, the junction kept 12 bases outside the gene matches. The germline CDR1 and CDR2 sequences are SGHTA and FQGNSA. There are 14 residues in the CDR3. The CDR3, as DNA: TGTGCCAGCAGCTTACGGGGAGACAGGGCGGGAGTCCACTTT. Protein sequence: CASSLRGDRAGVHF.

The rearrangement joins TRBV4-1 to TRBJ2-4; 8 nucleotides agree with TRBD2. V was pared by 3 bases and J by 0 bases, with 7 bases of the junction left unmatched. The CDR3 length is 17 residues. Per the germline V gene, CDR1 is MGHRA and CDR2 is YSYEKL. The CDR3 loop is CASSQLAGNLAKNIQYF. The CDR3 DNA sequence: TGCGCCAGCAGCCAGTTAGCGGGGAACCTAGCCAAAAACATTCAGTACTTC.

The V call is TRBV4-3, the J call TRBJ2-5; the D gene is possibly TRBD2 (5 bases). Trimming removed 0 bases at V and 7 bases at J, with 12 bases between. This CDR3 comprises 14 residues. Germline values: CDR1 LGHNA, CDR2 YSLEER. The CDR3 here is CASSQDPIRGTQYF. In DNA form, the CDR3 reads TGCGCCAGCAGCCAAGACCCTATCCGGGGGACCCAGTACTTC.

The V call is TRBV27, the J call TRBJ1-2; tentatively, D is TRBD1 (5 bases). Germline lookup yields CDR1 MNHEY and CDR2 SMNVEV (reference sequence). The CDR3 contains 14 residues. V was trimmed by 2 bases and J by 3 bases, leaving 10 bases between them. The chain's CDR3 is CASSLTGTHYGYTF. In nucleotides, the CDR3 is TGTGCCAGCAGTTTAACCGGGACTCACTATGGCTACACCTTC.

The rearrangement joins TRBV25-1 to TRBJ2-1, with a tentative D call TRBD2 (7 bases). This CDR3 is built from 16 residues. CDR1 and CDR2 (germline): MGHDK, SYGVNS. Trimming cost V 2 bases and J 10 bases, with 21 bases left between them. The CDR3 coding sequence is TGTGCCAGCAGTGAAATAGGGGGAGGGTCGGGAGAGGAGCAGTTCTTC. Residues: CASSEIGGGSGEEQFF. The whole variable domain, filled in from reference TRBV25-1 and TRBJ2-1, reads EADIYQTPRYLVIGTGKKITLECSQTMGHDKMYWYQQDPGMELHLIHYSYGVNSTEKGDLSSESTVSRIRTEHFPLTLESARPSHTSQYLCASSEIGGGSGEEQFFGPGTRLTVL.

This chain joins TRBV7-3 and TRBJ2-3, with D perhaps TRBD1 (5 bases). V lost 5 bases and J lost 0, with 9 bases in between. The CDR3 spans 14 residues. CDR1 and CDR2 from the germline V gene are SGHTA and FQGTGA. The CDR3 nucleotides read TGTGCCAGCAGCCACGACAGTAGCACAGATACGCAGTATTTT. Translation: CASSHDSSTDTQYF.

Worth noting for this clone: Different DNA sequences within this sample yield the same CDR3. The chain uses TRBV27 and TRBJ1-1, with 8 bases matching TRBD1. Germline lookup yields CDR1 MNHEY and CDR2 SMNVEV (reference sequence). This CDR3 is built from 14 residues. The J segment lost 4 bases and the V segment lost 5 bases, leaving 6 bases of the junction unmatched. This CDR3 reads CASSRTGTGTEAFF. The CDR3 coding sequence is TGTGCCAGCAGTAGGACAGGGACAGGCACTGAAGCTTTCTTT.

This chain connects TRBV29-1 to TRBJ1-1; TRBD1 is a possible D gene (5 bases). Germline V gene sequence: CDR1 SQVTM, CDR2 ANQGSEA. This CDR3 region has 12 residues. V was trimmed by 4 bases and J by 5 bases, leaving 11 bases between them. The CDR3 here is CSVVGGSTEAFF. DNA for the CDR3: TGCAGCGTTGTCGGGGGATCGACTGAAGCTTTCTTT.

The V and J genes are TRBV19 and TRBJ2-3; D remains ambiguous. Trimming took 5 bases from V and 6 from J, leaving 9 bases between them. CDR3 size: 12 residues. Per germline, CDR1 LNHDA and CDR2 SQIVND (reference sequence). CDR3 amino acids: CASSFSRDTQYF. Here the CDR3 DNA reads TGTGCCAGTAGTTTTTCTAGGGATACGCAGTATTTT.

Of note for this clone: The junction departs from the called germline gene at one end, perhaps through a read error. CDR3 DNA: TGCGTCAGCAGCTTGGCTCACCGGGACCCCGTGAGATACACCTTC. Translating gives CVSSLAHRDPVRYTF. This rearrangement joins TRBV5-1 to TRBJ1-2, with a tentative D call TRBD1 (5 bases). Germline V gene sequence: CDR1 SGHRS, CDR2 YFSETQ. The CDR3 has 15 amino acids.

This chain uses TRBV19 with TRBJ1-2; D may be TRBD1 (5 bases). CDR1 and CDR2 from the germline V gene are LNHDA and SQIVND (reference sequence). CDR3 length: 13 amino acids. V was shortened by 9 bases and J by 4 bases, with 15 bases between the two germline ends. CDR3 residues: CASKKGEGYGYTF. In DNA form, the CDR3 reads TGTGCCAGCAAGAAAGGGGAGGGCTATGGCTACACCTTC.